A selection of T cell receptor beta chains follows, all from one sample in a study of human T cells and chemical hapten exposure. TCRdb re-derived calls from the RACE reads in MiXCR, one entry per CDR3 protein. The sample contains about 110,000 distinct CDR3 sequences, less than 45% of which appear only once. This sample comprised whole blood, obtained in connection with sensitization to the hapten diphenylcyclopropenone (DPC). The receptors here all came from a middle-aged man with alopecia areata. Some clones in this sample may be carry-over from other donors' samples. Each CDR3 is given with its conserved first and last residue. Fields, in order: V gene, clone size, D gene, J gene, CDR3 length, CDR3 protein, CDR3 DNA. The D gene is left open where the match is weak. For some rows the clone size is stated as once, few or many, or as a class when expanded; others skip it.

v_call: TRBV7-9
clone_size: many
d_call: TRBD2
j_call: TRBJ2-1
cdr3_length: 16
cdr3_aa: CASSRLLAGGGNEQFF
cdr3_nt: TGTGCCAGCAGCCGCCTCCTAGCGGGAGGGGGCAATGAGCAGTTCTTC

v_call: TRBV7-3
clone_size: once
d_call: TRBD2
j_call: TRBJ2-4
cdr3_length: 14
cdr3_aa: CASSPGTSGTIQYF
cdr3_nt: TGTGCCAGCAGCCCTGGGACTAGCGGGACCATTCAGTACTTC

v_call: TRBV7-2
clone_size: .
d_call: .
j_call: TRBJ2-7
cdr3_length: 11
cdr3_aa: CASSSALEQYF
cdr3_nt: TGTGCCAGCAGCTCGGCCTTGGAGCAGTACTTC

v_call: TRBV11-1
clone_size: .
d_call: TRBD1
j_call: TRBJ1-2
cdr3_length: 17
cdr3_aa: CASSPEGRGRENYGYTF
cdr3_nt: TGTGCCAGCAGCCCCGAGGGCAGGGGGCGAGAGAACTATGGCTACACCTTC

v_call: TRBV10-3
clone_size: .
d_call: .
j_call: TRBJ2-5
cdr3_length: 12
cdr3_aa: CAISGLQETQYF
cdr3_nt: TGTGCCATCTCCGGACTGCAAGAGACCCAGTACTTC

v_call: TRBV20-1
clone_size: .
d_call: TRBD2
j_call: TRBJ2-3
cdr3_length: 16
cdr3_aa: CSAYRTRLGLKDTQYF
cdr3_nt: TGCAGTGCCTACCGGACTAGATTGGGCCTTAAAGATACGCAGTATTTT

v_call: TRBV5-1
clone_size: few
d_call: .
j_call: TRBJ2-1
cdr3_length: 23
cdr3_aa: CASSLVLNSAGARGAGSYNEQFF
cdr3_nt: TGCGCCAGCAGCCTGGTTTTAAACTCGGCTGGAGCACGTGGAGCGGGCTCCTACAATGAGCAGTTCTTC

v_call: TRBV19
clone_size: .
d_call: .
j_call: TRBJ2-1
cdr3_length: 13
cdr3_aa: CASRGRSYNEQFF
cdr3_nt: TGTGCCAGTAGAGGGAGATCCTACAATGAGCAGTTCTTC

v_call: TRBV20-1
clone_size: .
d_call: .
j_call: TRBJ1-6
cdr3_length: 15
cdr3_aa: CSAQDTSSYNSPLHF
cdr3_nt: TGCAGTGCCCAGGACACGAGCTCCTATAATTCACCCCTCCACTTT

v_call: TRBV4-1
clone_size: .
d_call: .
j_call: TRBJ1-1
cdr3_length: 15
cdr3_aa: CASSQDDRMNTEAFF
cdr3_nt: TGCGCCAGCAGCCAAGACGACAGGATGAACACTGAAGCTTTCTTT

v_call: TRBV29-1
clone_size: .
d_call: .
j_call: TRBJ2-3
cdr3_length: 15
cdr3_aa: CSVEISSFGTDTQYF
cdr3_nt: TGCAGCGTTGAAATAAGCAGTTTTGGCACAGATACGCAGTATTTT

v_call: TRBV5-5
clone_size: once
d_call: .
j_call: TRBJ2-3
cdr3_length: 15
cdr3_aa: CASSFRQWGTDTQYF
cdr3_nt: TGTGCCAGCAGCTTTAGACAGTGGGGGACAGATACGCAGTATTTT

v_call: TRBV29-1
clone_size: .
d_call: TRBD1
j_call: TRBJ2-5
cdr3_length: 22
cdr3_aa: CSDPGQGATATSGTTFQETQYF
cdr3_nt: TGCAGCGACCCGGGACAGGGGGCCACGGCTACTAGCGGAACAACCTTTCAAGAGACCCAGTACTTC

v_call: TRBV9
clone_size: .
d_call: .
j_call: TRBJ2-3
cdr3_length: 17
cdr3_aa: CASSEGRNRGYTDTQYF
cdr3_nt: TGTGCCAGCAGCGAAGGTCGTAATAGGGGGTACACAGATACGCAGTATTTT

v_call: TRBV29-1
clone_size: few
d_call: TRBD1
j_call: TRBJ1-1
cdr3_length: 15
cdr3_aa: CSAAYQGARNTEAFF
cdr3_nt: TGCAGCGCCGCATACCAGGGGGCGAGGAACACTGAAGCTTTCTTT